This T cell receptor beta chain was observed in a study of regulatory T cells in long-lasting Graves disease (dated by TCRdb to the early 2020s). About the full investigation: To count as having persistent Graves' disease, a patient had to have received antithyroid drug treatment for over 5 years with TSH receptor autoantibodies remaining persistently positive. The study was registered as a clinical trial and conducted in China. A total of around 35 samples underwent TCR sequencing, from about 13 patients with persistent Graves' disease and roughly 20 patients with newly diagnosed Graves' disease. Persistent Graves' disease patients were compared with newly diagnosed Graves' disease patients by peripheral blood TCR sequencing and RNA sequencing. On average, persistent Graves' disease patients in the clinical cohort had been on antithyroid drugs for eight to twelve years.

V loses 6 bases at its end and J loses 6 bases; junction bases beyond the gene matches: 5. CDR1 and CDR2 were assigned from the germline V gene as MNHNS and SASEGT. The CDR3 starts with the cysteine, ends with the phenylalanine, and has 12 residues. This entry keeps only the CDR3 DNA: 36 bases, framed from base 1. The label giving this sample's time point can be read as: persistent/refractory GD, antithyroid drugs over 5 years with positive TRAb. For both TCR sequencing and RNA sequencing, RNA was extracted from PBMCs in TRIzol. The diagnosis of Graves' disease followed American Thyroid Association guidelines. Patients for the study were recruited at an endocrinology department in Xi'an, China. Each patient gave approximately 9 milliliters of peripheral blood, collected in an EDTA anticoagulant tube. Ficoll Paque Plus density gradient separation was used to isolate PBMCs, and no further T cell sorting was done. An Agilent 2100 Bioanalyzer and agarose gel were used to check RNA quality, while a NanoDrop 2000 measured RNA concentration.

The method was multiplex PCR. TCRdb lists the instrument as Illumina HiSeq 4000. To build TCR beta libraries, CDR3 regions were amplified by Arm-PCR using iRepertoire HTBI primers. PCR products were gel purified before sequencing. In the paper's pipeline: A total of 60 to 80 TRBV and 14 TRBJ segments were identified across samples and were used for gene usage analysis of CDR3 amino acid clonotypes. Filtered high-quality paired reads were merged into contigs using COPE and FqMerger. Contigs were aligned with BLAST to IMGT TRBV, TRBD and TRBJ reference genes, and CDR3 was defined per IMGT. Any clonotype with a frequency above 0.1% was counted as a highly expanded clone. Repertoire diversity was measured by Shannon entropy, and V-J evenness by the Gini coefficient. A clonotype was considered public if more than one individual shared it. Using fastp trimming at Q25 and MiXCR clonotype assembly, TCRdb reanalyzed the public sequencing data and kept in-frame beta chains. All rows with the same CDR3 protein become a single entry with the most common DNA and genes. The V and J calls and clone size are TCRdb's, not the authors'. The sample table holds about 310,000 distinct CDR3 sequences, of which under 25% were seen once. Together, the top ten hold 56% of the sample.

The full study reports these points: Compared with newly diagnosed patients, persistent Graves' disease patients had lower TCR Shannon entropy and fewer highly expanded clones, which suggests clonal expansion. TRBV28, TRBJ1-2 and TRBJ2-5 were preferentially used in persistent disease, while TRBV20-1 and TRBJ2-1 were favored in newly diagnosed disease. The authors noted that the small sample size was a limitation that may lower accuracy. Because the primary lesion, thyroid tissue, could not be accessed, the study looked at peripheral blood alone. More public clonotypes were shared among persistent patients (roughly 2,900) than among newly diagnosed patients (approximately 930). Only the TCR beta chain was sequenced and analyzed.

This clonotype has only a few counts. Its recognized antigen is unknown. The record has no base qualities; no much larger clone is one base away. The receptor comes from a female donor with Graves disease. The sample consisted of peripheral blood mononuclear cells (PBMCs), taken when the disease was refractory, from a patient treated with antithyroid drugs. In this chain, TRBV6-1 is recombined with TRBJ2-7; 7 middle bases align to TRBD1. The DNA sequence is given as TGTGCCAGCAGACCGACAGGGTCCGAGCAGTACTTC. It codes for CASRPTGSEQYF.